These 11 T cell receptor beta chains were sequenced from one sample in a study of blood T cell repertoires in COVID-19. TCRdb's copy holds only in-frame clones and misses some; the assay was immunoSEQ multiplex PCR. The data hold 250,000 or so clones, with around nine tenths observed a single time. Sequencing used peripheral blood. The receptors here all came from a woman aged 55-69 years with COVID-19, enrolled during active disease.

This chain connects TRBV7-2 to TRBJ2-1; 7 nucleotides agree with TRBD2. Looked up from germline, CDR1 is SGHTA and CDR2 is FQGNSA. This CDR3 is built from 14 residues. V lost 8 bases, J lost 8 bases, and 12 bases stayed unmatched. CDR3 coding DNA: TGTGCCAGCCGGTCGGGAGGTGGGGTCGATGAGCAGTTCTTC. Protein product: CASRSGGGVDEQFF.

This clone was detected only a few times. The chain carries TRBV5-6 and TRBJ1-1; D is possibly TRBD1 (5 bases). The CDR3 has 14 amino acids. Germline lookup yields CDR1 SGHDT and CDR2 YYEEEE. V was clipped by 4 bases and J by 2 bases, with 12 bases between them. The CDR3 region has the DNA TGTGCCAGCAGCGCCGTGGGGGGTAACACTGAAGCTTTCTTT. Protein sequence: CASSAVGGNTEAFF.

This sequence joins TRBV7-6 and TRBJ2-1, with 14 bases lining up with TRBD2. Germline V gene lookup returns CDR1 SGHVS and CDR2 FNYEAQ. The CDR3 is made up of 16 amino acids. The V gene end was trimmed by 5 bases and the J gene end by 4 bases; junction bases not matched to a gene: 4. The CDR3 region has the DNA TGTGCCAGCAGCGGGACTAGCGGGAGCCCATACAATGAGCAGTTCTTC. Its translation is CASSGTSGSPYNEQFF.

The rearrangement joins TRBV27 to TRBJ2-7; 9 nucleotides line up with TRBD2. J lost 0 bases, V lost 6 bases, and 12 bases had no gene match. This CDR3 has 17 amino acids. CDR1 and CDR2 (germline): MNHEY, SMNVEV (reference sequence). CDR3: CASSPFGLAGTSYEQYF. The CDR3 bases are TGTGCCAGCAGCCCCTTTGGGCTAGCGGGGACCTCCTACGAGCAGTACTTC.

The DNA of the CDR3 is TGTGCCAGCAGTTACTCGTTCACGGGTGGCGGGGAGCTGTTTTTT. It encodes CASSYSFTGGGELFF. V is TRBV6-5 and J is TRBJ2-2; D gene uncertain. V was shortened by 0 bases and J by 7 bases, with 12 bases between the two germline ends. In germline, CDR1 is MNHEY, CDR2 SVGAGI. The CDR3 is made up of 15 amino acids.

This chain uses TRBV5-1 with TRBJ2-5; TRBD2 might be the D (6 bases). The germline gives CDR1 SGHRS, CDR2 YFSETQ. The CDR3 spans 14 residues. Trimming took 0 bases from V and 5 from J, leaving 11 bases between them. CDR3 sequence: CASSLGTSLETQYF. Here the CDR3 DNA reads TGCGCCAGCAGCTTGGGTACTAGCTTGGAGACCCAGTACTTC.

This chain joins TRBV11-3 and TRBJ2-5, with D maybe TRBD1 (6 bases). V dropped 1 base and J dropped 0 bases, with 9 bases sitting between them. The germline V gene encodes CDR1 SGHNT and CDR2 YENEEA. The length of the CDR3 is 15 residues. DNA of the CDR3: TGTGCCAGCAGCTTAGGGGGGACACACCAAGAGACCCAGTACTTC. Its protein is CASSLGGTHQETQYF.

The chain links TRBV28 to TRBJ1-2; TRBD1 agrees at 10 bases. The germline V gene has CDR1 MDHEN and CDR2 SYDVKM. The trim removed 5 bases at V and 2 bases at J, leaving 5 bases unmatched. The CDR3 covers 15 residues. CDR3 nucleotides: TGTGCCAGCAGTGGGACAGGGGAAAAAAACTATGGCTACACCTTC. It codes for CASSGTGEKNYGYTF.

This clone showed up just once. The chain links TRBV7-8 to TRBJ2-1, with 11 bases matching TRBD2. The junction had 9 bases not matched to a gene; V was cut back by 7 bases and J by 7 bases. Germline V gene sequence: CDR1 SGHVS, CDR2 FQNEAQ. The CDR3 consists of 15 residues. The CDR3 reads CASTKLAGDYNEQFF. The CDR3 DNA reads as TGTGCCAGCACCAAACTAGCGGGAGATTATAATGAGCAGTTCTTC.

This clone was counted a single time. This chain joins TRBV28 and TRBJ2-7; 7 bases align to TRBD2. Per germline, CDR1 MDHEN and CDR2 SYDVKM. The CDR3 has 14 residues. Unmatched junction bases numbered 4, after V lost 5 bases and J lost 0 bases. CDR3: CASSQLALSYEQYF. The CDR3 DNA sequence: TGTGCCAGCAGTCAACTAGCGCTCTCCTACGAGCAGTACTTC.

The genes are TRBV9 and TRBJ2-7; 10 bases match TRBD1. Germline lookup yields CDR1 SGDLS and CDR2 YYNGEE. Trimming at V came to 4 bases and at J to 5 bases, leaving 6 bases not matched to a gene. The CDR3 extends over 14 amino acids. DNA for the CDR3: TGTGCCAGCAGCCCTGGGACAGGGGTCCACGAGCAGTACTTC. Its protein is CASSPGTGVHEQYF.